This record covers a single T cell receptor beta chain. Its antigen is unidentified. These data originate in a study of cytomegalovirus exposure and HLA in healthy donors. The germline gives CDR1 SGHRS, CDR2 YFSETQ. V was pared by 0 bases and J by 4 bases, with 4 bases of the junction left unmatched. The CDR3 has 16 amino acids. General study points: Across all donors, roughly uniform sequencing depth was an assumption of the presence/absence analyses.

The PCR contained 60 Vbeta and 13 Jbeta primers. TCRdb's copy holds only in-frame clones and misses some; the assay was immunoSEQ multiplex PCR. The sample records some 130,000 clones, around 76% being singletons. The rearrangement links TRBV5-1 to TRBJ2-2; 9 bases line up with TRBD2. The TCR sequence derives from a male donor in good health and CMV-seronegative. Sequencing used PBMCs. CDR3 in DNA: TGCGCCAGCAGCTTGGGGCGGGAGGGCTCCACCGGGGAGCTGTTTTTT. Its protein product is CASSLGREGSTGELFF.